Listed below are T cell receptor beta chains from one sample, sequenced in a study of T cells in Graves' hyperthyroidism and ophthalmopathy. TCRdb recomputed calls from the multiplex PCR reads with MiXCR, one row per CDR3 protein. The data contain about 640,000 distinct CDR3 sequences, around 20% of them singletons. Sequencing input: blood. The receptors were gathered from a man aged 25 to 40 with Graves' ophthalmopathy. CDR3s include the opening cysteine and the closing phenylalanine or tryptophan. The order of the fields is V gene, J gene, clone size, D gene, CDR3 protein, CDR3 DNA. A D gene is named only where the DNA matches it firmly. Clone size is given for some rows only: seen once, a few or many times, or a class if the clone is expanded.

TRBV28,TRBJ1-5,.,.,CASSFGTPSNQPQHF,TGTGCCAGCAGTTTCGGGACGCCCAGCAATCAGCCCCAGCATTTT
TRBV18,TRBJ2-1,few,.,CASSPPRREYNEQFF,TGTGCCAGCTCACCCCCAAGACGCGAATACAATGAGCAGTTCTTC
TRBV28,TRBJ2-1,few,.,CASSLIGQGYAEQFF,TGTGCCAGCAGTTTAATTGGTCAGGGGTATGCTGAGCAGTTCTTC
TRBV7-8,TRBJ2-7,many,TRBD2,CASSLGLAETYEQYF,TGTGCCAGCAGCTTGGGACTAGCGGAGACCTACGAGCAGTACTTC
TRBV30,TRBJ2-1,few,TRBD2,CAWSPLAGGSYNEQFF,TGTGCCTGGAGTCCCTTAGCGGGAGGTTCCTACAATGAGCAGTTCTTC
TRBV7-3,TRBJ2-1,few,.,CASSPGALAYNEQFF,TGTGCCAGCAGCCCAGGCGCCCTGGCCTACAATGAGCAGTTCTTC
TRBV14,TRBJ1-3,few,.,CASSQAGAVSGNTIYF,TGTGCCAGCAGCCAAGCGGGGGCCGTCTCAGGAAACACCATATATTTT
TRBV6-1,TRBJ2-7,many,TRBD1,CASSIDRGFPYEQYF,TGTGCCAGCAGCATTGACAGGGGGTTTCCCTACGAGCAGTACTTC
TRBV12-3/TRBV12-4,TRBJ2-7,few,.,CASKKGPSYERYF,TGTGCCAGCAAGAAAGGGCCGTCCTACGAGAGGTACTTC
TRBV6-5,TRBJ2-7,.,TRBD2,CASSSGLAGRDEQYF,TGTGCCAGCAGTTCGGGACTAGCGGGAAGGGACGAGCAGTACTTC
TRBV7-8,TRBJ1-1,.,.,CASSLATVNTEAFF,TGTGCCAGCAGCTTAGCTACAGTAAACACTGAAGCTTTCTTT
TRBV18,TRBJ2-1,.,TRBD2,CASSPRSSGSHNEQFF,TGTGCCAGCTCACCTAGATCTAGCGGAAGTCACAATGAGCAGTTCTTC
TRBV20-1,TRBJ2-3,few,TRBD2,CSARLAGGSTSTDTQYF,TGCAGTGCTAGACTAGCGGGAGGATCGACTAGCACAGATACGCAGTATTTT
TRBV2,TRBJ2-1,.,TRBD2,CASSYRTSGRTHEQFF,TGTGCCAGCAGCTACCGGACTAGCGGGAGGACCCATGAGCAGTTCTTC
TRBV6-2/TRBV6-3,TRBJ2-3,.,.,CASSYRPRSVYTDTQYF,TGTGCCAGCAGTTACCGTCCCCGATCTGTTTACACAGATACGCAGTATTTT
TRBV7-2,TRBJ2-1,few,.,CARYGGGFSYNEQFF,TGTGCCAGATATGGGGGGGGCTTCTCCTACAATGAGCAGTTCTTC
TRBV29-1,TRBJ2-7,few,TRBD2,CSVGGLADYEQYF,TGCAGCGTTGGGGGACTAGCGGACTACGAGCAGTACTTC
TRBV4-1,TRBJ2-7,.,TRBD2,CASSQRLAGGNHNEQYF,TGCGCCAGCAGCCAGAGGCTAGCGGGAGGGAATCACAACGAGCAGTACTTC
TRBV9,TRBJ2-2,.,.,CASSVARGSTGELFF,TGTGCCAGCAGCGTAGCGAGGGGGAGCACCGGGGAGCTGTTTTTT
TRBV18,TRBJ1-2,.,TRBD1,CASSPGQGASYGYTF,TGTGCCAGCTCACCCGGACAGGGGGCTTCTTATGGCTACACCTTC
TRBV29-1,TRBJ2-3,.,TRBD2,CSVVREATDTQYF,TGCAGCGTTGTGCGGGAGGCCACAGATACGCAGTATTTT
TRBV27,TRBJ2-5,few,.,CASSFFPGGETQYF,TGTGCCAGCAGTTTTTTCCCAGGGGGGGAGACCCAGTACTTC
TRBV5-1,TRBJ2-7,.,TRBD1,CASRDRRYEQYF,TGCGCCAGCAGGGACAGGCGCTACGAGCAGTACTTC
TRBV29-1,TRBJ1-1,.,.,CSVGLSVNTEAFF,TGCAGCGTTGGGCTATCGGTCAACACTGAAGCTTTCTTT
TRBV2,TRBJ2-3,few,TRBD2,CASRPSGNTDTQYF,TGTGCCAGCAGGCCTAGCGGGAACACAGATACGCAGTATTTT
TRBV4-3,TRBJ2-1,.,TRBD2,CASSGTRVNEQFF,TGCGCCAGCTCCGGGACTAGAGTCAATGAGCAGTTCTTC